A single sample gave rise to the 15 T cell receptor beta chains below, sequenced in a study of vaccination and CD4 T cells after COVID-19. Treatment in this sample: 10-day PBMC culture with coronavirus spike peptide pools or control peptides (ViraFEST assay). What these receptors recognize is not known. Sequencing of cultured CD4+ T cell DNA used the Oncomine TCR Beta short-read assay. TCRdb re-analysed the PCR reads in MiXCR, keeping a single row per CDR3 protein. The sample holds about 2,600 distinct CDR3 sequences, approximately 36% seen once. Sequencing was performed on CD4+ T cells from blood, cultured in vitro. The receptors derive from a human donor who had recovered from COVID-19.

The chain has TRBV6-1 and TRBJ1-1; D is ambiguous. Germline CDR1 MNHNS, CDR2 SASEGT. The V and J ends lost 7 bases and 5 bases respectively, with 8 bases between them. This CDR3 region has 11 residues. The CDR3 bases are TGTGCCAGCATTAGGGAGACTGAAGCTTTCTTT. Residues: CASIRETEAFF.

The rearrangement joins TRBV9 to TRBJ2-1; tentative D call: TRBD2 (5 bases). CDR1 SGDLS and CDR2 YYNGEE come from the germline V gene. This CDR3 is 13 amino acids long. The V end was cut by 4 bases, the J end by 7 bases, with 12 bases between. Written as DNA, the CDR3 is TGTGCCAGCAGCCCCCGGGGAAGGAATGAGCAGTTCTTC. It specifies CASSPRGRNEQFF.

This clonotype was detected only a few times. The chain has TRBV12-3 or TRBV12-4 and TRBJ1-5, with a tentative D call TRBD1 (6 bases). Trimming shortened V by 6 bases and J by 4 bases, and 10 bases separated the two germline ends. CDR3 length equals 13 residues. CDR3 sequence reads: CASSLTGNQPQHF. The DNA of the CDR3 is TGTGCCAGCAGCCTAACAGGGAATCAGCCCCAGCATTTT.

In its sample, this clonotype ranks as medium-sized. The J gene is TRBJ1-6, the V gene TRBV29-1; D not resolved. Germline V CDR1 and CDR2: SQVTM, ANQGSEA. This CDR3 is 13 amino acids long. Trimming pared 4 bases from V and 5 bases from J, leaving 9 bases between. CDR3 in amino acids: CSVGGSNNSPLHF. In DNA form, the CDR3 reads TGCAGCGTTGGAGGCAGTAATAATTCACCCCTCCACTTT.

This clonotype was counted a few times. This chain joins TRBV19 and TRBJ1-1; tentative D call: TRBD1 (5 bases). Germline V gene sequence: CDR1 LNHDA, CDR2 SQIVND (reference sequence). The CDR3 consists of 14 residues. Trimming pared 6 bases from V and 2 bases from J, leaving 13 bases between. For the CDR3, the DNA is TGTGCCAGTAGCAGAGGGACGCCTAACACTGAAGCTTTCTTT. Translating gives CASSRGTPNTEAFF.

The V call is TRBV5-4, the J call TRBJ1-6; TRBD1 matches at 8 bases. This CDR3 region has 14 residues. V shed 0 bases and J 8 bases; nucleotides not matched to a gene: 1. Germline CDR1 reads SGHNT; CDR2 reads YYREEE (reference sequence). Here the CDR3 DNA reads TGTGCCAGCAGCTTGGGGGACAGGCATTCACCCCTCCACTTT. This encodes CASSLGDRHSPLHF.

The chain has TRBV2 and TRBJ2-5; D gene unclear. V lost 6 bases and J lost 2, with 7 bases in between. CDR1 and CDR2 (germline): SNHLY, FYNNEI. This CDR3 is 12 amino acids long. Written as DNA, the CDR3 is TGTGCCAGCAGCCCGGTACAAGAGACCCAGTACTTC. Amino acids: CASSPVQETQYF. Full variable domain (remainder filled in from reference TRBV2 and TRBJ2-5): EPEVTQTPSHQVTQMGQEVILRCVPISNHLYFYWYRQILGQKVEFLVSFYNNEISEKSEIFDDQFSVERPDGSNFTLKIRSTKLEDSAMYFCASSPVQETQYFGPGTRLLVL.

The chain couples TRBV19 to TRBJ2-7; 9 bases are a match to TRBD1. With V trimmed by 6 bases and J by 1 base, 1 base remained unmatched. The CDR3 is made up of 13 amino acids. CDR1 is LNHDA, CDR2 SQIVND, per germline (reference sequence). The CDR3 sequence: CASRDRGSYEQYF. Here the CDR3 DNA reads TGTGCCAGTAGGGACAGGGGTTCCTACGAGCAGTACTTC.

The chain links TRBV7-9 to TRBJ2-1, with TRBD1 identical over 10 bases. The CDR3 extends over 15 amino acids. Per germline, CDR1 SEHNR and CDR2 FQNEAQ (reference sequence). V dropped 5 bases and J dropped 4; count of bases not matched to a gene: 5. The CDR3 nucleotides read TGTGCCAGCAGCAAAGACAGGGGGCAGTACAATGAGCAGTTCTTC. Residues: CASSKDRGQYNEQFF.

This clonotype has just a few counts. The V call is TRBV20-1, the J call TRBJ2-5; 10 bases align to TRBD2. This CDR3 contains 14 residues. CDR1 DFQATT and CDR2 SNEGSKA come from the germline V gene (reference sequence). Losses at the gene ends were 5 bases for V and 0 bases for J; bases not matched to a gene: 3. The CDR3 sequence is CSADSGGYQETQYF. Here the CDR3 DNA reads TGCAGTGCTGATAGCGGGGGGTACCAAGAGACCCAGTACTTC.

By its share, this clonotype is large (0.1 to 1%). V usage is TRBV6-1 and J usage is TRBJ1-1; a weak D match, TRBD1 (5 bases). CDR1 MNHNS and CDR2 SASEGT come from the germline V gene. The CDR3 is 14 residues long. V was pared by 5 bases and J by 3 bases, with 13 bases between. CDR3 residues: CASSRGVGDTEAFF. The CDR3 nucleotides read TGTGCCAGCAGTCGTGGCGTAGGGGACACTGAAGCTTTCTTT.

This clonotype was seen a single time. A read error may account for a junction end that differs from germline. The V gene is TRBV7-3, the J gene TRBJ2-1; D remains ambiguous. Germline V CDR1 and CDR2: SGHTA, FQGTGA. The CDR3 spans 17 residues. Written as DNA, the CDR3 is TGCGCCAGCAGCCAAGATCGGATAGTCCAACGATACAATGAGCAGTTCTTC. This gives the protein CASSQDRIVQRYNEQFF.

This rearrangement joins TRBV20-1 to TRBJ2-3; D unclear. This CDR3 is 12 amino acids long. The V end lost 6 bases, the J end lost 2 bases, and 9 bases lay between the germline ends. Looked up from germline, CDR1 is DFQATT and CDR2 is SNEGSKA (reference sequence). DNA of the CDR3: TGCAGTGCGCTAGAGAACACAGATACGCAGTATTTT. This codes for CSALENTDTQYF.

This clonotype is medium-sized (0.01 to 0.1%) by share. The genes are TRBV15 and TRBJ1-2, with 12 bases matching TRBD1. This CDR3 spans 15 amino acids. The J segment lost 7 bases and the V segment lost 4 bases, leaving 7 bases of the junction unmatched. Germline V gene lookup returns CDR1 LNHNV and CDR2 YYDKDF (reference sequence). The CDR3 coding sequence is TGTGCCACCAGCACTCCGGGACAGGGGGCGCGTGGCTACACCTTC. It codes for CATSTPGQGARGYTF.

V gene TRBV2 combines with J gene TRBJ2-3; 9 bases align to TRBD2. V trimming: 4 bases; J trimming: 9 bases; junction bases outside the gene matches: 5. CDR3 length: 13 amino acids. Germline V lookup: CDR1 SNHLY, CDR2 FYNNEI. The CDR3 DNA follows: TGTGCCAGCAGTGGTGCGGGGGGGCGCACGCAGTATTTT. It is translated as CASSGAGGRTQYF.